This T cell receptor (beta chain) is from a study of OX40 agonist ivuxolimab in advanced cancers. J was trimmed by 6 bases and V by 1 base; bases with no gene match: 5. In germline, CDR1 is SGHAT, CDR2 FQNNGV. This CDR3 has 15 amino acids. This table comes from immunoSEQ multiplex PCR, and its TCRdb copy is limited to in-frame clones, with some not included. In the table there are over 70,000 clones, approximately 90% of which are singletons. The gene calls are TRBV11-2 and TRBJ2-7; 11 bases are a match to TRBD2. The TCR originated in an adult with an advanced solid tumor such as melanoma, head and neck, liver or kidney cancer. Sample: CD4+ or CD8+ T cells sorted from blood, taken in a trial of the OX40 agonist ivuxolimab. CDR3 DNA sequence: TGTGCCAGCAGCTTAGTATCACTAGCGGGAGTCGAGCAGTACTTC. It is translated as CASSLVSLAGVEQYF.